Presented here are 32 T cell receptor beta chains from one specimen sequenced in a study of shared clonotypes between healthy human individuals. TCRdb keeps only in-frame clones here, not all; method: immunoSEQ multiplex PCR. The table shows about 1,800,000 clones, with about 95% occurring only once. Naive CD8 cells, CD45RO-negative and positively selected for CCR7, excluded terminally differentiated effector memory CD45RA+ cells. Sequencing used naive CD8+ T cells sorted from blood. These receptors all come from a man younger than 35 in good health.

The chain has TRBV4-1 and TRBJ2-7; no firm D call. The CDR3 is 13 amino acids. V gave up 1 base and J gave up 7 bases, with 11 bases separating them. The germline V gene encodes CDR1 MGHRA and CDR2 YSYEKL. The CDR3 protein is CASSQGEAREQYF. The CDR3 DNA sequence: TGCGCCAGCAGCCAAGGGGAAGCTCGGGAGCAGTACTTC.

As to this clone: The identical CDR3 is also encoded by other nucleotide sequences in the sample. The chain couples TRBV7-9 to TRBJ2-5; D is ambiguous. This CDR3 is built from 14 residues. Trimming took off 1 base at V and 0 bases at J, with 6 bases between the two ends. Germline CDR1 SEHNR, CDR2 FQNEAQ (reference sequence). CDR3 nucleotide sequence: TGTGCCAGCAGCTTAGTCGGCAACCAAGAGACCCAGTACTTC. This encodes CASSLVGNQETQYF.

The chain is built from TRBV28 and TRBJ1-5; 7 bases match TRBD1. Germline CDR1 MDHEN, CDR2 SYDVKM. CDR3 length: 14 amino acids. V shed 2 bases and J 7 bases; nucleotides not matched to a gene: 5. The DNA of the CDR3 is TGTGCCAGCAGTTTAGGGCAGGGGGAGCAGCCCCAGCATTTT. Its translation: CASSLGQGEQPQHF.

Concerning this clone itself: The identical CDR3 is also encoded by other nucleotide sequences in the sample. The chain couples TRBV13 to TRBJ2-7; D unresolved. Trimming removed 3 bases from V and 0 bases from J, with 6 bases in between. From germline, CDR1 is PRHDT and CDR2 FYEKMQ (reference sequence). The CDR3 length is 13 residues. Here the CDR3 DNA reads TGTGCCAGCAGCTTCCAGAGCTCCTACGAGCAGTACTTC. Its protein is CASSFQSSYEQYF. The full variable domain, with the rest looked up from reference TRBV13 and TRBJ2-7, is AAGVIQSPRHLIKEKRETATLKCYPIPRHDTVYWYQQGPGQDPQFLISFYEKMQSDKGSIPDRFSAQQFSDYHSELNMSSLELGDSALYFCASSFQSSYEQYFGPGTRLTVT.

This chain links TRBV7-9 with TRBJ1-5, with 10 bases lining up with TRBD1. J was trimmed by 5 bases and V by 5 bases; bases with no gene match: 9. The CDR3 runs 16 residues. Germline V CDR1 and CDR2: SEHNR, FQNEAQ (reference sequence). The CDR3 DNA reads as TGTGCCAGCAGCCCCGCGGGACAGGGGCGCGATCAGCCCCAGCATTTT. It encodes CASSPAGQGRDQPQHF.

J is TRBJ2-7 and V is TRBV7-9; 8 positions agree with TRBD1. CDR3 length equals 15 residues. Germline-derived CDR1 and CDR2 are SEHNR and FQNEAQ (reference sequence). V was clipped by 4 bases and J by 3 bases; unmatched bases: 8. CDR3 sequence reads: CASSYRTGIRYEQYF. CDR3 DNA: TGTGCCAGCAGCTATCGGACAGGGATCCGCTACGAGCAGTACTTC.

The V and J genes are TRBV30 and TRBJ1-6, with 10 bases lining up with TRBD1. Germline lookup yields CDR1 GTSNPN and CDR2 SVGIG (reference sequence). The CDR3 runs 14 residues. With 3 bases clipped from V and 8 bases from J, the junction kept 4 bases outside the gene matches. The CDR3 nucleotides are TGTGCCTGGAGCCCGACAGGGGGCGATTCACCCCTCCACTTT. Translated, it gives CAWSPTGGDSPLHF. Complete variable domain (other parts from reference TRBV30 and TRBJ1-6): SQTIHQWPATLVQPVGSPLSLECTVEGTSNPNLYWYRQAAGRGLQLLFYSVGIGQISSEVPQNLSASRPQDRQFILSSKKLLLSDSGFYLCAWSPTGGDSPLHFGNGTRLTVT.

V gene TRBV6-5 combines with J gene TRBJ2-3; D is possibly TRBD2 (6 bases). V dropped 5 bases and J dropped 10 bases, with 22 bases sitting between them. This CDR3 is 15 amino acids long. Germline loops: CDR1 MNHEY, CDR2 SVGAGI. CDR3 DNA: TGTGCCAGCAGTCCGCGCGGGGTATTATCCTCTCCGCAGTATTTT. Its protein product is CASSPRGVLSSPQYF.

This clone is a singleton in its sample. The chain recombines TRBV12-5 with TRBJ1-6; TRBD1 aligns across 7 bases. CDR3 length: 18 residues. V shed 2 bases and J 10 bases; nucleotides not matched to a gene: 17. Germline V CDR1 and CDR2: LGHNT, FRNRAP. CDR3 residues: CASGLTHAPDRERSPLHF. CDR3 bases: TGTGCTAGTGGTTTGACCCATGCTCCCGACAGGGAACGATCACCCCTCCACTTT.

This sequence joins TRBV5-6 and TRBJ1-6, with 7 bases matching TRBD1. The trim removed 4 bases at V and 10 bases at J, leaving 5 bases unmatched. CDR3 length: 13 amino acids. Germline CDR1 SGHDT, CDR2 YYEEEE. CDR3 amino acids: CASSGGTASPLHF. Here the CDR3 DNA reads TGTGCCAGCAGCGGGGGGACAGCGTCACCCCTCCACTTT. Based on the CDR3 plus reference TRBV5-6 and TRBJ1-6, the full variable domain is DAGVTQSPTHLIKTRGQQVTLRCSPKSGHDTVSWYQQALGQGPQFIFQYYEEEERQRGNFPDRFSGHQFPNYSSELNVNALLLGDSALYLCASSGGTASPLHFGNGTRLTVT.

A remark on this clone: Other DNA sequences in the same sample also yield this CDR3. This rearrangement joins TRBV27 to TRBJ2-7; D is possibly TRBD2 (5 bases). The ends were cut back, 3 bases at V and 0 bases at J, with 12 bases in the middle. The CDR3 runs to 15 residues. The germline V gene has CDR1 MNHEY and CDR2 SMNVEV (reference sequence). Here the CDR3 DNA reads TGTGCCAGCAGTTTCTCTGCGGGCCCCTCCTACGAGCAGTACTTC. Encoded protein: CASSFSAGPSYEQYF.

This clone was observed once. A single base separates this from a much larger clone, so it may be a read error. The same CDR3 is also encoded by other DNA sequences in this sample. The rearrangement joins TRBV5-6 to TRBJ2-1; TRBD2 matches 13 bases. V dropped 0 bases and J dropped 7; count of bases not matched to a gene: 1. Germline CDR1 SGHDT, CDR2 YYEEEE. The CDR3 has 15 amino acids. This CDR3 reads CASSLGLAGGNEQFF. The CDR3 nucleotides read TGTGCCAGCAGCTTGGGACTAGCGGGGGGAAATGAGCAGTTCTTC.

In DNA form, the CDR3 reads TGTGCCAGTAGTCCAACGGGGGGTGGATTCTACGAGCAGTACTTC. This gives the protein CASSPTGGGFYEQYF. The rearrangement uses TRBV19 and TRBJ2-7, with 7 bases lining up with TRBD2. Losses at the gene ends were 5 bases for V and 3 bases for J; bases not matched to a gene: 10. CDR3 length: 15 residues. CDR1 and CDR2 (germline): LNHDA, SQIVND (reference sequence).

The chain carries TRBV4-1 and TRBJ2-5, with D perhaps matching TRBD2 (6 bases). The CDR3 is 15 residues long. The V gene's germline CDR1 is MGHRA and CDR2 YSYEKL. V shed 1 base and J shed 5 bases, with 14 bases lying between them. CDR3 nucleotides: TGCGCCAGCAGCCAAGCTCCCCCGGGGGTTGAGACCCAGTACTTC. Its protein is CASSQAPPGVETQYF.

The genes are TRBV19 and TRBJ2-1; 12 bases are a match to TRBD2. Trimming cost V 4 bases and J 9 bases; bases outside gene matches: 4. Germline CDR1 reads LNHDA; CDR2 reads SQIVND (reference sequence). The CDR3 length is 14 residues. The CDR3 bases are TGTGCCAGTAGTAGACTAGCGGGAGATTTTGAGCAGTTCTTC. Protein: CASSRLAGDFEQFF.

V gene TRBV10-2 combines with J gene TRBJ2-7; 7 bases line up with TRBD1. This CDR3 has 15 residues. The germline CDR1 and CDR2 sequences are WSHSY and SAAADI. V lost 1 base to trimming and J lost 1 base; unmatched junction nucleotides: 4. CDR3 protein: CASSEFATGSYEQYF. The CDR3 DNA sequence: TGCGCCAGCAGTGAGTTCGCGACAGGGTCCTACGAGCAGTACTTC.

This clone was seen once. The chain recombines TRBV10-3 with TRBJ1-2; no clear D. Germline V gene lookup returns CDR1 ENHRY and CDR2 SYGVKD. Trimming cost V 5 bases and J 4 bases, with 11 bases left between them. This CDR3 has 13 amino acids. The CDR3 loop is CAISPDGTYGYTF. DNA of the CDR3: TGTGCCATCAGTCCGGACGGCACCTATGGCTACACCTTC.

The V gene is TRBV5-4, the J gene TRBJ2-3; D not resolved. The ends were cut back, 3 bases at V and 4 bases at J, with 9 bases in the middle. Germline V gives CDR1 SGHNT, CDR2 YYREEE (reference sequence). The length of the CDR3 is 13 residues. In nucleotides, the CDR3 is TGTGCCAGCAGCTCCGGTGAGGCAGATACGCAGTATTTT. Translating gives CASSSGEADTQYF.

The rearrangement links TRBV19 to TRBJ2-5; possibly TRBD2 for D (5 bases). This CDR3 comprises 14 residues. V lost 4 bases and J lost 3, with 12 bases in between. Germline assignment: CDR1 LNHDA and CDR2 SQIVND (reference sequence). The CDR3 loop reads CASSTEREKETQYF. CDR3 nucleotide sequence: TGTGCCAGTAGTACAGAAAGGGAGAAAGAGACCCAGTACTTC.

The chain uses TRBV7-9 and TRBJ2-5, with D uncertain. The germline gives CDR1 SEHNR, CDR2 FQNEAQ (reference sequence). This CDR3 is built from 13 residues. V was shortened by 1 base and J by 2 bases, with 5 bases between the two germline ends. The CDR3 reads CASSLEAQETQYF. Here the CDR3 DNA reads TGTGCCAGCAGCTTAGAGGCACAAGAGACCCAGTACTTC.

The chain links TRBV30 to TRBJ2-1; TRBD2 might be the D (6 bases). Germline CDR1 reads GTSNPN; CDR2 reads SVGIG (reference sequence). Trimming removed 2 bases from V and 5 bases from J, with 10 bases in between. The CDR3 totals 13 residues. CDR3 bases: TGTGCCTGGAGTACGGTAGCGGACAATGAGCAGTTCTTC. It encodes CAWSTVADNEQFF.

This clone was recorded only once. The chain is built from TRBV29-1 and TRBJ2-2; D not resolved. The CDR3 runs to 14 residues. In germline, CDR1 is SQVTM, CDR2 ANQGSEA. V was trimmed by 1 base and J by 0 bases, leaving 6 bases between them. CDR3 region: CSVEGTTNTGELFF. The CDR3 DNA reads TGCAGCGTTGAAGGGACCACGAACACCGGGGAGCTGTTTTTT.

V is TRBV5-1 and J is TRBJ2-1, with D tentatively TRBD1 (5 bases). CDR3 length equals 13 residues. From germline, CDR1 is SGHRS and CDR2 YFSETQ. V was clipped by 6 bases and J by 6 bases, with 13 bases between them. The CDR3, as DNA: TGCGCCAGCACCGTAGAAGGGGTCAATGAGCAGTTCTTC. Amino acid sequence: CASTVEGVNEQFF.

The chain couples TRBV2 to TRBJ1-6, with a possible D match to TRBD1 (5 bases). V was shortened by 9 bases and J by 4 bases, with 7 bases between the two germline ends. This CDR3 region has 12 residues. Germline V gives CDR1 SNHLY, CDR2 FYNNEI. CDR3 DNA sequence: TGTGCCAGGGGGACTTATAATTCACCCCTCCACTTT. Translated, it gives CARGTYNSPLHF.

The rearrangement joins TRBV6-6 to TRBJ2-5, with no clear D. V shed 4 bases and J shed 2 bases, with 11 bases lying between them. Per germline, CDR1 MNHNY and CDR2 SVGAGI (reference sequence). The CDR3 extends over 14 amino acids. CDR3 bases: TGTGCCAGCAGTTGGAACAACCAACAAGAGACCCAGTACTTC. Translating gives CASSWNNQQETQYF.

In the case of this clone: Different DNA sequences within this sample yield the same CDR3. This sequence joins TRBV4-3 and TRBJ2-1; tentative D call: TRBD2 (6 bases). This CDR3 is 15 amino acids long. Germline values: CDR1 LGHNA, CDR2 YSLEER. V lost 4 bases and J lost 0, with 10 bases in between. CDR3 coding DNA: TGCGCCAGCAGCCGGGACGGGAGCTCCTACAATGAGCAGTTCTTC. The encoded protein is CASSRDGSSYNEQFF.

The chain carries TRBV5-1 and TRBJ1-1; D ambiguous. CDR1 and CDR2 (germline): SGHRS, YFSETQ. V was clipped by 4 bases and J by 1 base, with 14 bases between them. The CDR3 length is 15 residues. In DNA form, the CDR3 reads TGCGCCAGCAGCCTCCGGTACAGCGAGAACACTGAAGCTTTCTTT. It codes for CASSLRYSENTEAFF.

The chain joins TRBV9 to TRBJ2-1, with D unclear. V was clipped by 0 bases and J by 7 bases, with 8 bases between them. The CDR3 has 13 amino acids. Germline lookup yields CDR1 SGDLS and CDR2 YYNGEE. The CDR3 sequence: CASSVEGTNEQFF. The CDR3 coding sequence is TGTGCCAGCAGCGTAGAGGGAACTAATGAGCAGTTCTTC.

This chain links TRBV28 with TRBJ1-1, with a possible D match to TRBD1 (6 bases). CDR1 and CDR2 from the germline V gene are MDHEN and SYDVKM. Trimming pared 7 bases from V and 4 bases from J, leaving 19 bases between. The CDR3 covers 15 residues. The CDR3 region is CASTEAGGAGTEAFF. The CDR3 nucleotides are TGTGCCAGCACCGAAGCGGGGGGCGCGGGCACTGAAGCTTTCTTT.

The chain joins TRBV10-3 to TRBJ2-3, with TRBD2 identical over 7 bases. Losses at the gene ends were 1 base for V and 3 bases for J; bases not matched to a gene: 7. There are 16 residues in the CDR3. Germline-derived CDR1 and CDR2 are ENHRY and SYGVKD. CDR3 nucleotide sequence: TGTGCCATCAGTGAGTATGGCGGGAGAGATACAGATACGCAGTATTTT. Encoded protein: CAISEYGGRDTDTQYF.

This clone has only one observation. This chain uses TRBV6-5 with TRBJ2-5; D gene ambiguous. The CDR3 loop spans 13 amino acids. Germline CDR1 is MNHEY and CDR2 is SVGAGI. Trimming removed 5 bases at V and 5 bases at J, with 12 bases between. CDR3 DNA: TGTGCCAGCAGTACGCCCTGGGTGGAGACCCAGTACTTC. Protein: CASSTPWVETQYF.

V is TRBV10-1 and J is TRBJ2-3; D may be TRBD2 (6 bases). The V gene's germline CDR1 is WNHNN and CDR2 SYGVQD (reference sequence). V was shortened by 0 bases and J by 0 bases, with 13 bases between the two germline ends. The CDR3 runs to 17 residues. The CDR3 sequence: CASSESTGAVSTDTQYF. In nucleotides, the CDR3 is TGCGCCAGCAGTGAGTCGACGGGAGCCGTTAGCACAGATACGCAGTATTTT.